This TCR beta chain is drawn from a study of CD8 T cells in Susac syndrome. Study as a whole: Patients with Susac syndrome were therapy-naive, treated with corticosteroids, or treated with intravenous immunoglobulin alone when blood was collected. Points from the study as a whole: Expansion of Susac CD8+ clones peaked in TEMRA cells and in active patients. The number of Susac-specific public clones found was more than 15 in total CD8+ repertoires and about 5 in CD8+ TEMRA repertoires.

The count of this clonotype is one. The antigen remains unidentified. RNA was extracted with the RNeasy kit, and a quantity of about 0.5 to 1 ug was reverse transcribed using random hexamers. An immunoSEQ multiplex PCR generated amplified TCR beta CDR3 products spanning 54 Vbeta and 13 Jbeta. From the immunoSEQ multiplex PCR reads, TCRdb called clonotypes with MiXCR, one entry per CDR3 protein. In the table there are some 130,000 distinct CDR3 sequences, approximately 95% of which are singletons. V was trimmed by 6 bases and J by 1 base, leaving 17 bases between them. Germline V gene data show CDR1 as SEHNR and CDR2 as FQNEAQ (reference sequence). The CDR3 contains 16 residues.

This sequence was found in a human donor with Susac syndrome. The chain combines TRBV7-9 with TRBJ2-3; D remains unclear. Sequenced sample: CD8+ T cells from PBMCs. CDR3 nucleotide sequence: TGTGCCAGCAGACCACCGGTAGCCGGAGGCACAGATACGCAGTATTTT. It yields the protein CASRPPVAGGTDTQYF.